A single sample is the source of the 18 T cell receptor beta chains below, sequenced in a study of cytomegalovirus exposure and HLA in healthy donors. A multiplex PCR was run with 60 Vbeta primers and 13 Jbeta primers. Here immunoSEQ multiplex PCR was the method, and the copy in TCRdb shows in-frame clones only, minus some. This table holds about 170,000 clones, roughly 70% found once. Sequencing input: PBMCs. The receptors come from a woman aged 18-29 years in good health and CMV-seropositive.

The chain couples TRBV19 to TRBJ1-5; the match to TRBD1 covers 9 bases. The CDR3 consists of 13 residues. Germline CDR1 is LNHDA and CDR2 is SQIVND (reference sequence). V was pared by 7 bases and J by 5 bases, with 3 bases of the junction left unmatched. CDR3 sequence: CASKDRGDQPQHF. CDR3 DNA sequence: TGTGCCAGTAAGGACAGGGGTGATCAGCCCCAGCATTTT.

This chain links TRBV30 with TRBJ2-7, with TRBD1 matching over 10 bases. CDR1 is GTSNPN, CDR2 SVGIG, per germline (reference sequence). This CDR3 has 15 amino acids. The V segment lost 3 bases and the J segment 3 bases; nucleotides outside the gene matches: 8. CDR3 DNA sequence: TGTGCCTGGAGCTGGGGACAGGGGATATTCTACGAGCAGTACTTC. Protein product: CAWSWGQGIFYEQYF.

This clone has just a few counts. The chain is built from TRBV2 and TRBJ1-6; 7 bases line up with TRBD1. This CDR3 has 15 amino acids. Germline CDR1 is SNHLY and CDR2 is FYNNEI. With 1 base clipped from V and 7 bases from J, the junction kept 4 bases outside the gene matches. CDR3 residues: CASSEDKGANSPLHF. CDR3 bases: TGTGCCAGCAGTGAAGATAAGGGGGCGAATTCACCCCTCCACTTT.

The rearrangement uses TRBV5-1 and TRBJ2-7; tentative D call: TRBD2 (6 bases). CDR1 and CDR2 (germline): SGHRS, YFSETQ. V lost 4 bases and J 3 bases, leaving 14 bases between the germline ends. The CDR3 is made up of 14 amino acids. The CDR3 is CASSTDYFLYEQYF. DNA for the CDR3: TGCGCCAGCAGCACGGACTACTTCCTCTACGAGCAGTACTTC.

In this sample, this clone turned up once. This chain uses TRBV4-2 with TRBJ2-7; D gene uncertain. This CDR3 has 18 amino acids. The germline gives CDR1 LGHNA, CDR2 YNFKEQ. With 0 bases removed from V and 0 bases from J, the gap between germline ends came to 18 bases. This CDR3 reads CASSQELIPFASSYEQYF. In DNA, the CDR3 is TGTGCCAGCAGCCAAGAATTGATACCGTTCGCCAGCTCCTACGAGCAGTACTTC.

This clone was observed a single time. This chain connects TRBV7-6 to TRBJ2-5; 9 bases are shared with TRBD1. There are 13 residues in the CDR3. The J segment lost 4 bases and the V segment lost 5 bases, leaving 2 bases of the junction unmatched. Germline V CDR1 and CDR2: SGHVS, FNYEAQ. CDR3 protein: CASSRDRAETQYF. In DNA, the CDR3 is TGTGCCAGCAGCCGGGACAGGGCAGAGACCCAGTACTTC.

The chain couples TRBV28 to TRBJ1-5; D gene uncertain. This CDR3 contains 17 residues. Trimming removed 5 bases at V and 0 bases at J, with 17 bases between. Germline assignment: CDR1 MDHEN and CDR2 SYDVKM. CDR3 sequence: CASSLISSVNSNQPQHF. The CDR3 DNA follows: TGTGCCAGCAGTCTCATCTCGTCGGTGAATAGCAATCAGCCCCAGCATTTT.

The gene calls are TRBV5-4 and TRBJ1-2; D uncertain. V lost 4 bases and J lost 8, with 24 bases in between. The length of the CDR3 is 16 residues. Germline CDR1 SGHNT, CDR2 YYREEE (reference sequence). In DNA, the CDR3 is TGTGCCAGCAGCCAAGAGGTCGAGGGTTTTTCGTCGGGCTACACCTTC. Translation: CASSQEVEGFSSGYTF.

This clone has just one count. The V and J genes are TRBV7-3 and TRBJ2-7, with 7 bases aligning to TRBD1. The CDR3 sequence is 14 residues long. Per germline, CDR1 SGHTA and CDR2 FQGTGA. With 4 bases clipped from V and 2 bases from J, the junction kept 5 bases outside the gene matches. For the CDR3, the DNA is TGTGCCAGCAGCTCTGACAGGGTCACCTACGAGCAGTACTTC. Translation gives CASSSDRVTYEQYF. Drawing the rest from reference TRBV7-3 and TRBJ2-7, the complete variable domain is GAGVSQTPSNKVTEKGKYVELRCDPISGHTALYWYRQSLGQGPEFLIYFQGTGAADDSGLPNDRFFAVRPEGSVSTLKIQRTERGDSAVYLCASSSDRVTYEQYFGPGTRLTVT.

The rearrangement uses TRBV29-1 and TRBJ2-7, with 9 bases aligning to TRBD1. The CDR3 runs to 13 residues. The V gene's germline CDR1 is SQVTM and CDR2 ANQGSEA. V was clipped by 1 base and J by 9 bases; unmatched bases: 7. CDR3 amino acids: CSVEVVPGQGQYF. The CDR3 region has the DNA TGCAGCGTTGAAGTGGTCCCGGGACAGGGGCAGTACTTC.

The chain recombines TRBV5-1 with TRBJ1-1; tentative D call: TRBD1 (6 bases). Trimming cost V 2 bases and J 1 base, with 9 bases left between them. Germline CDR1 is SGHRS and CDR2 is YFSETQ. This CDR3 contains 14 residues. The CDR3 spells CASSLQGPNTEAFF. In DNA, the CDR3 is TGCGCCAGCAGCTTACAGGGACCGAACACTGAAGCTTTCTTT.

This clone came up a few times. The chain employs TRBV5-4 and TRBJ1-4, with 8 nucleotides matching TRBD1. Germline V gives CDR1 SGHNT, CDR2 YYREEE (reference sequence). CDR3 length: 16 amino acids. V gave up 1 base and J gave up 0 bases; unmatched junction bases: 2. CDR3 amino acids: CASSLTGGATNEKLFF. The CDR3 nucleotides read TGTGCCAGCAGCTTGACAGGGGGGGCAACTAATGAAAAACTGTTTTTT.

The table lists this clone with a few counts. This chain uses TRBV6-1 with TRBJ1-5, with D unresolved. Trimming removed 7 bases from V and 2 bases from J, with 12 bases in between. Per germline, CDR1 MNHNS and CDR2 SASEGT. The CDR3 runs 14 residues. The CDR3 region has the DNA TGTGCCAGCACGGCGGCGAAACGCAATCAGCCCCAGCATTTT. This codes for CASTAAKRNQPQHF.

This clone was seen a handful of times. The chain uses TRBV11-2 and TRBJ1-1; D might be TRBD1 (6 bases). V shed 3 bases and J shed 3 bases, with 14 bases lying between them. CDR3 length: 15 amino acids. The germline gives CDR1 SGHAT, CDR2 FQNNGV. CDR3 DNA: TGTGCCAGCAGCTTTGGAACAGGGTCGTACACTGAAGCTTTCTTT. Its protein is CASSFGTGSYTEAFF.

The rearrangement uses TRBV6-5 and TRBJ2-7, with a tentative D call TRBD1 (5 bases). The ends were cut back, 5 bases at V and 5 bases at J, with 13 bases in the middle. The germline CDR1 and CDR2 sequences are MNHEY and SVGAGI. This CDR3 spans 13 amino acids. CDR3 protein: CASSRSKGNEQYF. DNA of the CDR3: TGTGCCAGCAGTCGGAGTAAGGGGAACGAGCAGTACTTC.

This sequence joins TRBV11-2 and TRBJ2-5, with 8 bases aligning to TRBD2. The CDR3 extends over 17 amino acids. Germline CDR1 SGHAT, CDR2 FQNNGV. V dropped 0 bases and J dropped 2; count of bases not matched to a gene: 8. The CDR3 nucleotides are TGTGCCAGCAGCTTAGATCTCCGGGGGGGGTCTCAAGAGACCCAGTACTTC. This sequence encodes CASSLDLRGGSQETQYF.

The chain has TRBV30 and TRBJ1-6; D is unclear. The germline CDR1 and CDR2 sequences are GTSNPN and SVGIG (reference sequence). V was clipped by 0 bases and J by 9 bases, with 18 bases between them. The CDR3 contains 16 residues. The CDR3 DNA reads as TGTGCCTGGAGTGTAATTGGGAGGGAATTGCGTTCACCCCTCCACTTT. Its protein is CAWSVIGRELRSPLHF.

This chain uses TRBV2 with TRBJ2-7; weak D call: TRBD1 (5 bases). CDR3 length: 16 amino acids. Germline CDR1 and CDR2: SNHLY and FYNNEI. Trimming left V 1 base short and J 2 bases short, with 15 bases between. The CDR3 region is CASSEGWQGTTYEQYF. The DNA of the CDR3 is TGTGCCAGCAGTGAAGGCTGGCAGGGCACAACCTACGAGCAGTACTTC.